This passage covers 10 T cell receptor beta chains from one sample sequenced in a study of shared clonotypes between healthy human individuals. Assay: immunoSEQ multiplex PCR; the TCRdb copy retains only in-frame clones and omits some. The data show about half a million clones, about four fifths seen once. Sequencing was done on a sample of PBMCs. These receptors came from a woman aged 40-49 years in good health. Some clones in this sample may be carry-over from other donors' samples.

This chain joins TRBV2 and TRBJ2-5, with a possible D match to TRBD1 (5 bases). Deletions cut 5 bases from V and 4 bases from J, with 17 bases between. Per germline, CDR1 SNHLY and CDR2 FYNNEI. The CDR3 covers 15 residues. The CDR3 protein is CASSRSGSPGETQYF. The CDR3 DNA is TGTGCCAGCAGTCGGTCAGGGTCCCCCGGAGAGACCCAGTACTTC.

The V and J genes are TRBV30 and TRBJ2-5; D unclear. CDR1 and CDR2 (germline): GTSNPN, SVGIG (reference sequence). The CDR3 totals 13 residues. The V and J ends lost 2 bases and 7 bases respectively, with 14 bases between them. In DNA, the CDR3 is TGTGCCTGGAGTTCCGGCCTGGAAGGGACCCAGTACTTC. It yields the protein CAWSSGLEGTQYF.

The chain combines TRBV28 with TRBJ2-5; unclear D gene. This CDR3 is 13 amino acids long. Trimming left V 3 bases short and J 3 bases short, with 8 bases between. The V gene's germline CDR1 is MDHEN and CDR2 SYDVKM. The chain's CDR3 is CASSLTAKETQYF. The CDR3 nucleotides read TGTGCCAGCAGTTTGACCGCTAAAGAGACCCAGTACTTC.

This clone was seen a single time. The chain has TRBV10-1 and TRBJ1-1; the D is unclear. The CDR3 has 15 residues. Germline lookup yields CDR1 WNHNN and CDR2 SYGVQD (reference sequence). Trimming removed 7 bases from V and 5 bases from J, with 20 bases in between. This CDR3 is CASTPPFIWVTEAFF. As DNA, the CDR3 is TGCGCCAGCACCCCCCCATTTATTTGGGTGACTGAAGCTTTCTTT.

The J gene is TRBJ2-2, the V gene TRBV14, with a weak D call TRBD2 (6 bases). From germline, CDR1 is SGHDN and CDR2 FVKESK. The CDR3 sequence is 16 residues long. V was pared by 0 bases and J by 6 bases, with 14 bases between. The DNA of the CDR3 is TGTGCCAGCAGCCAAGATATAAGGCGGGATGCCGGGGAGCTGTTTTTT. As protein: CASSQDIRRDAGELFF.

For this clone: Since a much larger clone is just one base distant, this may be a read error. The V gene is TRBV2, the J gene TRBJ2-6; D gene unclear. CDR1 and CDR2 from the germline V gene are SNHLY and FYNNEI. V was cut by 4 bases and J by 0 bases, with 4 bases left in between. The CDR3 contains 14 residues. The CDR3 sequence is CASSAGSGANVLTF. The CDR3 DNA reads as TGTGCCAGCAGTGCGGGCTCTGGGGCCAACGTCCTGACTTTC.

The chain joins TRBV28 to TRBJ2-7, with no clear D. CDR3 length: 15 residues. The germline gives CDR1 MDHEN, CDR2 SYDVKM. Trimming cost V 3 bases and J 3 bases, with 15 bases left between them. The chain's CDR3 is CASSFRARHGYEQYF. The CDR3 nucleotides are TGTGCCAGCAGTTTCCGGGCCCGCCATGGCTACGAGCAGTACTTC.

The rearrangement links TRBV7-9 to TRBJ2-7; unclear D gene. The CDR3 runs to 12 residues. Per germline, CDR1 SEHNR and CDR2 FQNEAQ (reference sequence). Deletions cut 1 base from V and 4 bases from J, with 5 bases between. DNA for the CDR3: TGTGCCAGCAGCTTAGGCCGGTACGAGCAGTACTTC. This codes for CASSLGRYEQYF.

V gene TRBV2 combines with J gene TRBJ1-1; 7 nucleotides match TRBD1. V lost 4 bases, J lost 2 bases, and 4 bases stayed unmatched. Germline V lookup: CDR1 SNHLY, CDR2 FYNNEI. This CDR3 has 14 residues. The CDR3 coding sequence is TGTGCCAGCAGTGGGACAGGAGGAAACACTGAAGCTTTCTTT. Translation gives CASSGTGGNTEAFF.

The CDR3 DNA follows: TGCAGCGGGGGAGGGCGGGAGAGCACAGATACGCAGTATTTT. Protein product: CSGGGRESTDTQYF. The V and J genes are TRBV29-1 and TRBJ2-3, with 7 bases matching TRBD2. The length of the CDR3 is 14 residues. Looked up from germline, CDR1 is SQVTM and CDR2 is ANQGSEA. After removal of 7 bases from V and 0 bases from J, the junction contained 7 bases not matched to a gene.